The entry that follows covers one TCR beta chain sequence. Seattle's enrolled individuals joined amid active infection and were then monitored longitudinally. This record comes from a study of blood T cell repertoires in COVID-19. Study-level information: COVID-19 samples from acute and convalescent phases originated in the United States, Italy and Spain. Sources were T cells, B-cell-depleted T cells, or PBMCs; the material itself was cDNA or gDNA.

Germline V CDR1 and CDR2: SGHAT, FQNNGV. This CDR3 contains 16 residues. The V gene lost 6 bases and the J gene lost 0 bases, with 12 bases spanning the gap. Sequenced by immunoSEQ multiplex PCR; TCRdb stores in-frame clones only, minus some. This sample has about 170,000 clones; about 87% occur once, and the top ten carry roughly 0.58%. The chain is built from TRBV11-2 and TRBJ1-6, with unresolved D. The sample was peripheral blood. This TCR came from a man in his fifties or sixties with COVID-19, enrolled during active disease. For the CDR3, the DNA is TGTGCCAGCAGATCCACACCGGGCTCCTATAATTCACCCCTCCACTTT. Translation gives CASRSTPGSYNSPLHF.